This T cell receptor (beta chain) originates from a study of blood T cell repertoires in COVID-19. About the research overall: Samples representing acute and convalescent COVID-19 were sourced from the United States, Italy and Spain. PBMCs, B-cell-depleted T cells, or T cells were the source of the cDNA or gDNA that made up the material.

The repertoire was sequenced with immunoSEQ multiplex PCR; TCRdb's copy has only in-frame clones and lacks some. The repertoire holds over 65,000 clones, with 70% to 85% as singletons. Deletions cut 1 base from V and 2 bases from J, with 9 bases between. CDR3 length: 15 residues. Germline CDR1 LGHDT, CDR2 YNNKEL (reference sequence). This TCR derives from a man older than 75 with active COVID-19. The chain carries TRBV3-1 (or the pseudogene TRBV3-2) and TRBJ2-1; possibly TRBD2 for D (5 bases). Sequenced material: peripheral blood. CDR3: CASSQVSLAYNEQFF. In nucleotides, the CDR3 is TGTGCCAGCAGCCAAGTATCACTAGCCTACAATGAGCAGTTCTTC.